Reported below is one T cell receptor (beta chain). This specimen belongs to a study of blood T cell repertoires in COVID-19. About the study: From the United States, Italy and Spain came samples of acute and convalescent COVID-19. Nucleic acid was either cDNA or gDNA, and it came from T cells, B-cell-depleted T cells, or PBMCs.

TCRdb keeps only in-frame clones here, not all; method: immunoSEQ multiplex PCR. Seen here are approximately 380,000 clones, roughly 85% observed once, and the top ten hold under 4%. Trimming pared 3 bases from V and 1 base from J, leaving 18 bases between. Germline V gene lookup returns CDR1 SNHLY and CDR2 FYNNEI. This CDR3 is 17 amino acids long. This sequence originates from a woman between 18 and 29 years old with acute or convalescent COVID-19. The sequencing sample was made of peripheral blood. V and J are TRBV2 and TRBJ2-5; tentatively, D is TRBD2 (6 bases). This chain's CDR3 is CASSEPRGAGGQETQYF. Here the CDR3 DNA reads TGTGCCAGCAGTGAGCCCCGCGGGGCCGGGGGCCAAGAGACCCAGTACTTC.